This T cell receptor (beta chain) was recorded in a study of blood T cell repertoires in COVID-19. Study summary: Donors in the United States, Italy and Spain gave samples during acute or convalescent COVID-19. PBMCs, B-cell-depleted T cells, or T cells were the source of the cDNA or gDNA that made up the material.

What the recovered Cohort 3 donors had was two negative PCRs, clearance, or symptom resolution. There are 16 residues in the CDR3. Trimming removed 3 bases from V and 4 bases from J, with 16 bases in between. Germline V gene sequence: CDR1 MNHNS, CDR2 SASEGT. The authors' processing: Using reference gene primer amplification, nucleated cell counts were estimated. Here immunoSEQ multiplex PCR was the method, and the copy in TCRdb shows in-frame clones only, minus some. The D gene and trimming were derived from the DNA, and the V and J assignments and clone size from that table. The table includes over 300,000 clones, around 85% detected once.

Sequencing was performed on PBMCs or T cells enriched from blood (not recorded which). The TCR was taken from a man aged 25-45 years who had recovered from COVID-19. This chain connects TRBV6-1 to TRBJ1-3; possible D gene TRBD1, 6 bases. This chain's CDR3 is CASSDPWEGVGNTIYF. The CDR3 DNA reads TGTGCCAGCAGTGACCCTTGGGAGGGGGTCGGAAACACCATATATTTT.